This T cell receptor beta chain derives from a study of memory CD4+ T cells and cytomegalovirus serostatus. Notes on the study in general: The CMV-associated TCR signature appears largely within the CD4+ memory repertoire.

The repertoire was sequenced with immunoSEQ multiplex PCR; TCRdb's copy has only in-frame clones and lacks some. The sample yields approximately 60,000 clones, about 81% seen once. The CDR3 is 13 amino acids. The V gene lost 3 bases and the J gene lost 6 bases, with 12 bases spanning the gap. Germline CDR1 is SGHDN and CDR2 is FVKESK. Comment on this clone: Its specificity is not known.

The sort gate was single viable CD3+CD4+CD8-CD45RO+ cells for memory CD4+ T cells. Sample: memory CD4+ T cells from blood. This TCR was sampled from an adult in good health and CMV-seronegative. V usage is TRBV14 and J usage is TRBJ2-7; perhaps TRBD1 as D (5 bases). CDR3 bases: TGTGCCAGCAGCCAGATGCAGGGTACCGAGCAGTACTTC. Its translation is CASSQMQGTEQYF.